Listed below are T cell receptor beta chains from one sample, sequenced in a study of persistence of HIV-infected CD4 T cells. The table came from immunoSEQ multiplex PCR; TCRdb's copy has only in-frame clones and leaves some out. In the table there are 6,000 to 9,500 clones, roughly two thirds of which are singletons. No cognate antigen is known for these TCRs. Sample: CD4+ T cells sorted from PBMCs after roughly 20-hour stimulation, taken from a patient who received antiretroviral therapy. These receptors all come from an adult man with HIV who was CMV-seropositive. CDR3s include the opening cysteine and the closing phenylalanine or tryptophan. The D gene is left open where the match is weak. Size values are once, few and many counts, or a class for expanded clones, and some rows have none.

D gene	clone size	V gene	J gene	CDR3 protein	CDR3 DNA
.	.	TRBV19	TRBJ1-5	CASSIDRATRNQPQHF	TGTGCCAGTAGTATAGACAGGGCAACTCGCAATCAGCCCCAGCATTTT
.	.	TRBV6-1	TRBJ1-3	CASSAQDLFSGNTIYF	TGTGCCAGCAGTGCCCAGGACCTATTCTCTGGAAACACCATATATTTT
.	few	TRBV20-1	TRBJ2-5	CSGQHQETQYF	TGCAGTGGACAGCACCAAGAGACCCAGTACTTC
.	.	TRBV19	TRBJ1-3	CASSISPSSGNTIYF	TGTGCCAGTAGTATCTCTCCTTCCTCTGGAAACACCATATATTTT
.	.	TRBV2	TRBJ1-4	CASSEGEGRGKLFF	TGTGCCAGCAGTGAAGGCGAGGGGCGCGGAAAACTGTTTTTT
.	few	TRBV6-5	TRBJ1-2	CASSKDGLNYGYTF	TGTGCCAGCAGTAAGGACGGCCTTAACTATGGCTACACCTTC
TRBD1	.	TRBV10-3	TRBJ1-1	CAISEFQGAYTEAFF	TGTGCCATCAGTGAGTTTCAGGGGGCGTACACTGAAGCTTTCTTT
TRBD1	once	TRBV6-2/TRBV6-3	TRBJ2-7	CASSSDRTYEQYF	TGTGCCAGCAGTTCGGACAGGACCTACGAGCAGTACTTC
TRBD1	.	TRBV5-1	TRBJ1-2	CASSSPGQIYGYTF	TGCGCCAGCAGCTCACCGGGACAGATCTATGGCTACACCTTC
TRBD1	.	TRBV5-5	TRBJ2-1	CASTRTGGNEQFF	TGTGCCAGCACCCGGACAGGGGGCAATGAGCAGTTCTTC
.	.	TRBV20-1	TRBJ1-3	CSASVRNTIYF	TGCAGTGCCAGCGTTAGAAACACCATATATTTT
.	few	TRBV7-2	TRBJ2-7	CASSLAGGSSYEQYF	TGTGCCAGCAGCTTAGCGGGAGGAAGCTCCTACGAGCAGTACTTC
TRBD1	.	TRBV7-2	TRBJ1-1	CASSLLFLQGRTEAFF	TGTGCCAGCAGCCTTTTATTTCTACAGGGGAGAACTGAAGCTTTCTTT
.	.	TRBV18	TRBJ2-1	CASSLWVGNEQFF	TGTGCCAGCTCACTATGGGTGGGGAATGAGCAGTTCTTC
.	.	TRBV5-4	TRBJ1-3	CASSLVGTTGNTIYF	TGTGCCAGCAGCTTGGTCGGGACAACGGGAAACACCATATATTTT
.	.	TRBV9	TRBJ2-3	CASSQVGGFTDTQYF	TGTGCCAGCAGCCAAGTAGGAGGATTCACAGATACGCAGTATTTT
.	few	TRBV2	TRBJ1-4	CASSGRAGEKLFF	TGTGCCAGCAGTGGGAGGGCCGGTGAAAAACTGTTTTTT
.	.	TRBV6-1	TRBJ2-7	CASSEAYEQYF	TGTGCCAGCAGTGAAGCCTACGAGCAGTACTTC
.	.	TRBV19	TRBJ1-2	CASSIDHGGNGYTF	TGTGCCAGTAGTATAGATCATGGGGGGAATGGCTACACCTTC
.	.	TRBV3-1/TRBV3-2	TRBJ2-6	CASSLESSGANVLTF	TGTGCCAGCAGCCTTGAGAGCTCTGGGGCCAACGTCCTGACTTTC
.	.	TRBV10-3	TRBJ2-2	CAIMGNTGELFF	TGTGCCATCATGGGGAACACCGGGGAGCTGTTTTTT
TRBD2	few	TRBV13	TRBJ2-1	CASSFLPTSGSYNEQFF	TGTGCCAGCAGCTTCCTTCCGACTAGCGGATCCTACAATGAGCAGTTCTTC
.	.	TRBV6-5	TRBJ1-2	CASSSLYGYTF	TGTGCCAGCAGTTCTCTCTATGGCTACACCTTC
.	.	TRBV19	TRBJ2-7	CASQARGAYEQYF	TGTGCCAGCCAAGCAAGGGGGGCTTACGAGCAGTACTTC
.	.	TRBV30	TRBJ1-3	CAWSIGSSGNTIYF	TGTGCCTGGAGTATCGGGAGCTCTGGAAACACCATATATTTT
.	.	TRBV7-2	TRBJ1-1	CASKLPGVRTEAFF	TGTGCCAGTAAACTCCCGGGGGTACGCACTGAAGCTTTCTTT
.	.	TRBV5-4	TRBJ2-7	CASSLGPNESYEQYF	TGTGCCAGCAGCTTGGGACCCAATGAGTCCTACGAGCAGTACTTC
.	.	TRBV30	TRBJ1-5	CAWNGHYNQPQHF	TGTGCCTGGAATGGACACTACAATCAGCCCCAGCATTTT
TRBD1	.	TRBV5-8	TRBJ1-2	CASSLLGQTYGYTF	TGTGCCAGCAGCCTATTGGGACAGACCTATGGCTACACCTTC
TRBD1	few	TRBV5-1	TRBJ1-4	CASSDLSGDRYEKLFF	TGCGCCAGCAGCGACCTGTCCGGGGACAGGTATGAAAAACTGTTTTTT
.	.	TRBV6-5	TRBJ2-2	CASSYSWTLNTGELFF	TGTGCCAGCAGTTACTCATGGACTTTAAACACCGGGGAGCTGTTTTTT
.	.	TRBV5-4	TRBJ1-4	CASSAQGETEKLFF	TGTGCCAGCAGCGCACAGGGAGAGACAGAAAAACTGTTTTTT
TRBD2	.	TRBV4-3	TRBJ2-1	CASSQMGLAGGWDEQFF	TGCGCCAGCAGCCAGATGGGACTAGCGGGAGGCTGGGATGAGCAGTTCTTC
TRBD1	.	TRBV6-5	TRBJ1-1	CASSRDRGTEAFF	TGTGCCAGCAGTCGGGACAGGGGTACTGAAGCTTTCTTT
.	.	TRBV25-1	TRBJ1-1	CASSPWGVVVNTEAFF	TGTGCCAGCAGTCCATGGGGAGTGGTGGTGAACACTGAAGCTTTCTTT
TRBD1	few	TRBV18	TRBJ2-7	CASSPSTGAAYEQYF	TGTGCCAGCTCACCCTCGACAGGGGCGGCCTACGAGCAGTACTTC
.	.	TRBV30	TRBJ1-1	CAWSPRGLQGNTEAFF	TGTGCCTGGAGTCCTAGGGGCCTACAGGGGAACACTGAAGCTTTCTTT
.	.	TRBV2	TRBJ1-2	CASSRSQDRGYTF	TGTGCCAGCAGTCGGTCCCAAGATCGTGGCTACACCTTC
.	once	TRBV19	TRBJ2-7	CASSIAGTYEQYF	TGTGCCAGTAGTATAGCTGGGACCTACGAGCAGTACTTC
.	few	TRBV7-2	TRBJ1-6	CASSLQGRNSPLHF	TGTGCCAGCAGCTTGCAGGGACGGAATTCACCCCTCCACTTT
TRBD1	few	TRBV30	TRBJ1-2	CALRVGTGGGYTF	TGTGCCCTTCGCGTAGGGACAGGGGGTGGCTACACCTTC
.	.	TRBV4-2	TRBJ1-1	CASSQATVGTEAFF	TGTGCCAGCAGCCAAGCCACCGTGGGCACTGAAGCTTTCTTT
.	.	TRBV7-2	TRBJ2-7	CASSLAGLEQYF	TGTGCCAGCAGCTTAGCAGGCCTCGAGCAGTACTTC
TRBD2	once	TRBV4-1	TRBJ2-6	CASSQLGLAGTSGANVLTF	TGCGCCAGCAGCCAACTGGGACTAGCGGGAACCTCTGGGGCCAACGTCCTGACTTTC
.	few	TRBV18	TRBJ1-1	CASSPLSKAEAFF	TGTGCCAGCTCACCACTGTCCAAGGCTGAAGCTTTCTTT
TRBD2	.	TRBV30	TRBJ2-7	CAWSVRGISGSYEQYF	TGTGCCTGGAGTGTGCGGGGGATTAGCGGGAGCTACGAGCAGTACTTC
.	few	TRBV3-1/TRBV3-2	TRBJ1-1	CASSQARTRNWNTEAFF	TGTGCCAGCAGCCAAGCCCGGACCCGCAATTGGAACACTGAAGCTTTCTTT
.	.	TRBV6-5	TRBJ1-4	CASGRTATNEKLFF	TGTGCCAGCGGTCGGACAGCAACTAATGAAAAACTGTTTTTT
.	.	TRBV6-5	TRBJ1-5	CATQEGQGSNQPQHF	TGTGCCACCCAGGAGGGGCAGGGTAGCAATCAGCCCCAGCATTTT
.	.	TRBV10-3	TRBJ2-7	CAISEGGVSPYEQYF	TGTGCCATCAGTGAGGGAGGAGTGAGTCCTTACGAGCAGTACTTC
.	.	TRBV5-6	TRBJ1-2	CASSLTASYGYTF	TGTGCCAGCAGCTTAACAGCTTCCTATGGCTACACCTTC
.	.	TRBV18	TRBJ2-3	CASSPLIGSQSTDTQYF	TGTGCCAGCTCACCACTGATCGGCAGCCAAAGCACAGATACGCAGTATTTT
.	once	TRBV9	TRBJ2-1	CASSVARGEGQFF	TGTGCCAGCAGCGTAGCTCGGGGTGAAGGGCAGTTCTTC
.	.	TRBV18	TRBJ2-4	CASSPWDPDIQYF	TGTGCCAGCTCACCGTGGGACCCGGACATTCAGTACTTC
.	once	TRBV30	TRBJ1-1	CAWSSGAENTEAFF	TGTGCCTGGAGTAGCGGGGCAGAGAACACTGAAGCTTTCTTT
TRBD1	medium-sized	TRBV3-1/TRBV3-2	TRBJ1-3	CASSQDRGRDFGNTIYF	TGTGCCAGCAGCCAAGACAGGGGGCGAGACTTTGGAAACACCATATATTTT
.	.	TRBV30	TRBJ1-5	CAWSGGNNQPQHF	TGTGCCTGGAGTGGGGGGAACAATCAGCCCCAGCATTTT
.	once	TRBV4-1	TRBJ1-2	CASSQDFYGFYGYTF	TGCGCCAGCAGCCAAGATTTTTACGGCTTCTATGGCTACACCTTC